This T cell receptor beta chain was recorded in a study of cytomegalovirus exposure and HLA in healthy donors. Across the whole study: A prior analysis found more than 90 million unique TCR beta sequences from 150 million to 200 million T cells. Overall study results and limits: Reportedly, diagnosis of cytomegalovirus status by the classifier showed high specificity and sensitivity.

This CDR3 contains 14 residues. Germline V CDR1 and CDR2: MNHEY, SVGAGI. J lost 3 bases, V lost 2 bases, and 2 bases had no gene match. Regarding this clone: Its specificity is not known.

Both 60 Vbeta primers and 13 Jbeta primers went into the PCR. TCRdb keeps only in-frame clones here, not all; method: immunoSEQ multiplex PCR. The sample consists of some 85,000 clones, 65% to 80% of them appearing once. The clonotype comes from a man aged 35-49 years in good health and CMV-seronegative. The specimen was PBMCs. V is TRBV6-5 and J is TRBJ2-7, with 9 bases identical to TRBD1. In DNA, the CDR3 is TGTGCCAGCAGTTACGAGACAGGGGGCTACGAGCAGTACTTC. It specifies CASSYETGGYEQYF.